Listed below are T cell receptor beta chains from one sample, sequenced in a study of beta chain features in type 1 diabetes. The method was immunoSEQ multiplex PCR; TCRdb's version includes in-frame clones alone and lacks a portion of them. The sample includes 400,000 to 500,000 clones, approximately 14% seen only once; the top ten take under 0.04%. Material for sequencing was naive CD4+ T cells from blood. The receptors stem from a man aged 25-40 years in good health. The CDR3 runs from the conserved cysteine through the conserved F or W. The D gene is left open where the match is weak. Not all rows give a size; the values are once, few, many and, for expanded clones, a class.

abundance: NA; j_gene: TRBJ2-3; d_gene: NA; v_gene: TRBV29-1; CDR3aa: CSAEATGSDTQYF; CDR3nt: TGCAGCGCTGAGGCTACAGGGTCAGATACGCAGTATTTT
abundance: NA; j_gene: TRBJ1-2; d_gene: NA; v_gene: TRBV2; CDR3aa: CASRDYGYTF; CDR3nt: TGTGCCAGCAGGGACTATGGCTACACCTTC
abundance: few; j_gene: TRBJ2-3; d_gene: TRBD1; v_gene: TRBV7-2; CDR3aa: CASSHRTGRDTQYF; CDR3nt: TGTGCCAGCAGCCATAGGACAGGCCGGGATACGCAGTATTTT
abundance: NA; j_gene: TRBJ1-5; d_gene: NA; v_gene: TRBV7-9; CDR3aa: CASSLDASQPQHF; CDR3nt: TGTGCCAGCAGCTTAGACGCAAGTCAGCCCCAGCATTTT
abundance: few; j_gene: TRBJ1-2; d_gene: NA; v_gene: TRBV2; CDR3aa: CASSVPRDSLNYGYTF; CDR3nt: TGTGCCAGCAGTGTCCCAAGGGACTCTCTAAACTATGGCTACACCTTC
abundance: few; j_gene: TRBJ2-1; d_gene: TRBD2; v_gene: TRBV7-3; CDR3aa: CASSSGGRNEQFF; CDR3nt: TGTGCCAGCAGCTCCGGCGGGAGAAATGAGCAGTTCTTC
abundance: NA; j_gene: TRBJ1-6; d_gene: TRBD1; v_gene: TRBV6-5; CDR3aa: CASRVDRVENSPLHF; CDR3nt: TGTGCCAGCAGAGTCGACAGGGTGGAGAATTCACCCCTCCACTTT
abundance: NA; j_gene: TRBJ1-3; d_gene: NA; v_gene: TRBV29-1; CDR3aa: CSASTVAGNTIYF; CDR3nt: TGCAGCGCTTCGACAGTGGCTGGAAACACCATATATTTT
abundance: NA; j_gene: TRBJ2-3; d_gene: NA; v_gene: TRBV29-1; CDR3aa: CSATPTGLKLGTTDTQYF; CDR3nt: TGCAGCGCCACACCTACGGGACTCAAACTTGGGACCACAGATACGCAGTATTTT
abundance: few; j_gene: TRBJ2-1; d_gene: TRBD2; v_gene: TRBV5-1; CDR3aa: CASSPRTSGGGGDDEQFF; CDR3nt: TGCGCCAGCAGCCCCCGGACTAGCGGGGGGGGTGGAGACGATGAGCAGTTCTTC
abundance: NA; j_gene: TRBJ1-2; d_gene: NA; v_gene: TRBV5-1; CDR3aa: CASSLGSGHNGYTF; CDR3nt: TGCGCCAGCAGCTTGGGCAGTGGACATAATGGCTACACCTTC
abundance: NA; j_gene: TRBJ2-2; d_gene: NA; v_gene: TRBV7-2; CDR3aa: CASSTTENTGELFF; CDR3nt: TGTGCCAGCAGCACAACAGAGAACACCGGGGAGCTGTTTTTT
abundance: once; j_gene: TRBJ2-4; d_gene: TRBD2; v_gene: TRBV5-4; CDR3aa: CASSLGLAGGRQLQYF; CDR3nt: TGTGCCAGCAGCTTAGGTCTGGCGGGGGGACGTCAACTCCAGTACTTC
abundance: NA; j_gene: TRBJ1-2; d_gene: NA; v_gene: TRBV18; CDR3aa: CASSPPGQDGYTF; CDR3nt: TGTGCCAGCTCACCACCGGGACAAGATGGCTACACCTTC
abundance: few; j_gene: TRBJ2-1; d_gene: NA; v_gene: TRBV29-1; CDR3aa: CSVDVDYNEQFF; CDR3nt: TGCAGCGTTGATGTAGACTACAATGAGCAGTTCTTC
abundance: few; j_gene: TRBJ2-7; d_gene: NA; v_gene: TRBV18; CDR3aa: CASSPSRDEQYF; CDR3nt: TGTGCCAGCTCACCATCAAGAGACGAGCAGTACTTC
abundance: NA; j_gene: TRBJ2-5; d_gene: NA; v_gene: TRBV11-2; CDR3aa: CASSLAGGGETQYF; CDR3nt: TGTGCCAGCAGCTTAGCAGGCGGAGGGGAGACCCAGTACTTC
abundance: NA; j_gene: TRBJ1-2; d_gene: TRBD1; v_gene: TRBV7-9; CDR3aa: CASSAYRGPAYGYTF; CDR3nt: TGTGCCAGCAGCGCCTACAGGGGACCTGCATATGGCTACACCTTC
abundance: NA; j_gene: TRBJ1-1; d_gene: NA; v_gene: TRBV7-2; CDR3aa: CASSLGTVNTEAFF; CDR3nt: TGTGCCAGCAGCTTAGGGACAGTGAACACTGAAGCTTTCTTT
abundance: few; j_gene: TRBJ2-5; d_gene: TRBD1; v_gene: TRBV6-1; CDR3aa: CASRGTGGRETQYF; CDR3nt: TGTGCCAGTCGCGGGACAGGGGGGCGGGAGACCCAGTACTTC
abundance: NA; j_gene: TRBJ2-4; d_gene: TRBD1; v_gene: TRBV7-2; CDR3aa: CASSLAGQRSTLPLAKNIQYF; CDR3nt: TGTGCCAGCAGCTTAGCGGGACAGCGCTCTACCCTACCCCTAGCCAAAAACATTCAGTACTTC
abundance: few; j_gene: TRBJ1-1; d_gene: NA; v_gene: TRBV5-6; CDR3aa: CASSLGWNTEAFF; CDR3nt: TGTGCCAGCAGCTTGGGGTGGAACACTGAAGCTTTCTTT
abundance: few; j_gene: TRBJ2-4; d_gene: NA; v_gene: TRBV4-3; CDR3aa: CASSQDRALGLDAKNIQYF; CDR3nt: TGCGCCAGCAGCCAAGATAGGGCGTTGGGTCTTGATGCCAAAAACATTCAGTACTTC
abundance: NA; j_gene: TRBJ2-5; d_gene: NA; v_gene: TRBV7-2; CDR3aa: CASSLEAAQYF; CDR3nt: TGTGCCAGCAGCTTAGAGGCGGCCCAGTACTTC
abundance: few; j_gene: TRBJ2-3; d_gene: NA; v_gene: TRBV2; CDR3aa: CASSELADTQYF; CDR3nt: TGTGCCAGCAGTGAACTGGCCGATACGCAGTATTTT
abundance: NA; j_gene: TRBJ2-3; d_gene: NA; v_gene: TRBV6-5; CDR3aa: CASRRTADTQYF; CDR3nt: TGTGCCAGCAGACGGACAGCAGATACGCAGTATTTT
abundance: NA; j_gene: TRBJ1-6; d_gene: NA; v_gene: TRBV5-1; CDR3aa: CASSPSGVGNSPLHF; CDR3nt: TGCGCCAGCAGCCCCTCCGGGGTTGGTAATTCACCCCTCCACTTT
abundance: NA; j_gene: TRBJ2-1; d_gene: NA; v_gene: TRBV27; CDR3aa: CASSSERRKGNEQFF; CDR3nt: TGTGCCAGCAGTTCCGAACGACGTAAAGGTAATGAGCAGTTCTTC
abundance: NA; j_gene: TRBJ2-1; d_gene: NA; v_gene: TRBV4-3; CDR3aa: CASNNGEGRNEQFF; CDR3nt: TGCGCCAGCAATAACGGCGAGGGAAGGAATGAGCAGTTCTTC
abundance: NA; j_gene: TRBJ2-2; d_gene: NA; v_gene: TRBV7-9; CDR3aa: CASSSGAITGELFF; CDR3nt: TGTGCCAGCAGCTCTGGAGCGATCACCGGGGAGCTGTTTTTT
abundance: few; j_gene: TRBJ2-3; d_gene: NA; v_gene: TRBV2; CDR3aa: CASRGTASTDTQYF; CDR3nt: TGTGCCAGCAGGGGGACGGCTAGCACAGATACGCAGTATTTT
abundance: many; j_gene: TRBJ2-3; d_gene: NA; v_gene: TRBV7-2; CDR3aa: CASSLAYTDTQYF; CDR3nt: TGTGCCAGCAGCTTAGCTTATACAGATACGCAGTATTTT
abundance: few; j_gene: TRBJ2-1; d_gene: NA; v_gene: TRBV28; CDR3aa: CASSFDSWVGNEQFF; CDR3nt: TGTGCCAGCAGTTTTGATTCTTGGGTCGGCAATGAGCAGTTCTTC
abundance: NA; j_gene: TRBJ1-4; d_gene: NA; v_gene: TRBV10-3; CDR3aa: CAISESNEKLFF; CDR3nt: TGTGCCATCAGTGAGTCTAACGAAAAACTGTTTTTT
abundance: few; j_gene: TRBJ2-5; d_gene: TRBD1; v_gene: TRBV7-9; CDR3aa: CASSLSSGGRETQYF; CDR3nt: TGTGCCAGCAGCTTATCCTCAGGGGGTCGAGAGACCCAGTACTTC
abundance: NA; j_gene: TRBJ2-1; d_gene: NA; v_gene: TRBV7-2; CDR3aa: CASTLDRQYNEQFF; CDR3nt: TGTGCCAGCACGTTAGACAGGCAATACAATGAGCAGTTCTTC
abundance: NA; j_gene: TRBJ2-1; d_gene: NA; v_gene: TRBV6-5; CDR3aa: CASSFVPNNEQFF; CDR3nt: TGTGCCAGCAGTTTTGTGCCTAACAATGAGCAGTTCTTC
abundance: few; j_gene: TRBJ2-1; d_gene: TRBD1; v_gene: TRBV11-1; CDR3aa: CASSSTGGSYNEQFF; CDR3nt: TGTGCCAGCAGCTCCACAGGGGGCTCCTACAATGAGCAGTTCTTC
abundance: NA; j_gene: TRBJ1-3; d_gene: NA; v_gene: TRBV7-9; CDR3aa: CASSGNTIYF; CDR3nt: TGTGCCAGCTCTGGAAACACCATATATTTT
abundance: few; j_gene: TRBJ1-2; d_gene: NA; v_gene: TRBV30; CDR3aa: CAWTRTGYGYTF; CDR3nt: TGTGCCTGGACTCGGACCGGTTATGGCTACACCTTC
abundance: few; j_gene: TRBJ1-1; d_gene: TRBD1; v_gene: TRBV30; CDR3aa: CAWSKTGQVGTEAFF; CDR3nt: TGTGCCTGGAGCAAGACCGGACAGGTGGGGACTGAAGCTTTCTTT
abundance: few; j_gene: TRBJ2-3; d_gene: TRBD1; v_gene: TRBV29-1; CDR3aa: CSVERARGPDTQYF; CDR3nt: TGCAGCGTTGAAAGGGCGAGGGGGCCAGATACGCAGTATTTT
abundance: few; j_gene: TRBJ2-1; d_gene: TRBD2; v_gene: TRBV9; CDR3aa: CASSVGPSGKSNEQFF; CDR3nt: TGTGCCAGCAGCGTAGGGCCTAGCGGGAAGAGCAATGAGCAGTTCTTC
abundance: few; j_gene: TRBJ2-2; d_gene: NA; v_gene: TRBV30; CDR3aa: CAWSPRHWGELFF; CDR3nt: TGTGCCTGGAGTCCACGCCACTGGGGGGAGCTGTTTTTT
abundance: many; j_gene: TRBJ2-4; d_gene: NA; v_gene: TRBV10-3; CDR3aa: CAISESSGLAKNIQYF; CDR3nt: TGTGCCATCAGTGAGTCAAGCGGTCTAGCCAAAAACATTCAGTACTTC
abundance: NA; j_gene: TRBJ1-4; d_gene: NA; v_gene: TRBV7-4; CDR3aa: CASSLETVNEKLFF; CDR3nt: TGTGCCAGCAGCTTAGAGACAGTTAATGAAAAACTGTTTTTT
abundance: NA; j_gene: TRBJ1-1; d_gene: NA; v_gene: TRBV4-3; CDR3aa: CASSQGKGWNTEAFF; CDR3nt: TGCGCCAGCAGCCAAGGGAAAGGATGGAACACTGAAGCTTTCTTT
abundance: few; j_gene: TRBJ2-2; d_gene: NA; v_gene: TRBV5-1; CDR3aa: CASSLARAANTGELFF; CDR3nt: TGCGCCAGCAGCTTGGCCAGGGCCGCGAACACCGGGGAGCTGTTTTTT